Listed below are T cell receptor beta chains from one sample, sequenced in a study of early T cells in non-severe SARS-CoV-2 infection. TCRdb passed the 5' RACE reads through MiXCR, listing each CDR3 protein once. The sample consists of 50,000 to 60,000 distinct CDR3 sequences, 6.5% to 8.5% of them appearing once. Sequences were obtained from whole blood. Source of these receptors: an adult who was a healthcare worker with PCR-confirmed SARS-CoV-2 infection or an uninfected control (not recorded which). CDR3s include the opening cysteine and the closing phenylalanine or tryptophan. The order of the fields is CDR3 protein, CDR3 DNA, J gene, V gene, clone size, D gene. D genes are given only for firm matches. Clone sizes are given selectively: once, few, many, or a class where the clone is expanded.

CDR3 protein: CASSGTSAPYNEQFF
CDR3 DNA: TGTGCCAGCAGCGGTACTAGCGCCCCCTACAATGAGCAGTTCTTC
J gene: TRBJ2-1
V gene: TRBV9
clone size: many
D gene: TRBD2

CDR3 protein: CASRSIDVGEQFF
CDR3 DNA: TGTGCCAGCAGGTCCATCGACGTTGGTGAGCAGTTCTTC
J gene: TRBJ2-1
V gene: TRBV6-5
clone size: medium-sized
D gene: -

CDR3 protein: CASSTGTGQATNYGYTF
CDR3 DNA: TGTGCCAGCAGCACAGGGACAGGGCAGGCCACTAACTATGGCTACACCTTC
J gene: TRBJ1-2
V gene: TRBV5-5
clone size: -
D gene: TRBD1

CDR3 protein: CASSQVGNRLMNTEAFF
CDR3 DNA: TGTGCCAGCAGCCAAGTCGGAAACAGGTTAATGAACACTGAAGCTTTCTTT
J gene: TRBJ1-1
V gene: TRBV14
clone size: -
D gene: -

CDR3 protein: CASIDPTGGYNEQFF
CDR3 DNA: TGTGCCAGCATCGATCCCACGGGAGGGTACAATGAGCAGTTCTTC
J gene: TRBJ2-1
V gene: TRBV28
clone size: many
D gene: TRBD2

CDR3 protein: CATSGERDTSYNEQFF
CDR3 DNA: TGTGCCACCAGTGGTGAGCGGGACACTTCCTACAATGAGCAGTTCTTC
J gene: TRBJ2-1
V gene: TRBV24-1
clone size: few
D gene: -

CDR3 protein: CASSDTQVSYEQYF
CDR3 DNA: TGTGCCAGCAGTGATACACAGGTCTCCTACGAGCAGTACTTC
J gene: TRBJ2-7
V gene: TRBV2
clone size: many
D gene: -

CDR3 protein: CASSPRTSGSYEQYF
CDR3 DNA: TGTGCCAGCAGCCCGCGGACTAGCGGCTCCTACGAGCAGTACTTC
J gene: TRBJ2-7
V gene: TRBV7-2
clone size: many
D gene: TRBD2

CDR3 protein: CASSRNTGTTDTQYF
CDR3 DNA: TGTGCCAGCAGTCGAAACACCGGGACTACAGATACGCAGTATTTT
J gene: TRBJ2-3
V gene: TRBV7-6
clone size: -
D gene: -

CDR3 protein: CASSLPGQGTQYF
CDR3 DNA: TGTGCCAGCAGCTTACCGGGACAGGGAACCCAGTACTTC
J gene: TRBJ2-5
V gene: TRBV7-3
clone size: many
D gene: TRBD1

CDR3 protein: CASSLGTGNPYEQYF
CDR3 DNA: TGTGCCAGCAGCTTAGGCACAGGGAACCCCTACGAGCAGTACTTC
J gene: TRBJ2-7
V gene: TRBV7-2
clone size: many
D gene: -

CDR3 protein: CSVVPAGGHSDTQYF
CDR3 DNA: TGCAGCGTTGTCCCAGCGGGAGGGCATTCAGATACGCAGTATTTT
J gene: TRBJ2-3
V gene: TRBV29-1
clone size: many
D gene: TRBD2

CDR3 protein: CASSLSGMASGALYEQYF
CDR3 DNA: TGTGCCAGCAGCTTGTCAGGGATGGCTAGCGGTGCCCTCTACGAGCAGTACTTC
J gene: TRBJ2-7
V gene: TRBV5-6
clone size: -
D gene: TRBD2

CDR3 protein: CASSKALGPEQGNTEAFF
CDR3 DNA: TGTGCCAGCAGCAAAGCGCTCGGCCCTGAACAGGGCAACACTGAAGCTTTCTTT
J gene: TRBJ1-1
V gene: TRBV21-1
clone size: -
D gene: -

CDR3 protein: CASSRTSGGYNEQFF
CDR3 DNA: TGTGCCAGCAGTCGGACTAGCGGAGGGTACAATGAGCAGTTCTTC
J gene: TRBJ2-1
V gene: TRBV3-1
clone size: many
D gene: TRBD2

CDR3 protein: CSARVGTDRNQPQHF
CDR3 DNA: TGCAGTGCTCGAGTGGGGACGGACAGGAATCAGCCCCAGCATTTT
J gene: TRBJ1-5
V gene: TRBV20-1
clone size: few
D gene: TRBD1

CDR3 protein: CASSLMGAVNEQFF
CDR3 DNA: TGTGCCAGCAGCTTAATGGGCGCCGTCAATGAGCAGTTCTTC
J gene: TRBJ2-1
V gene: TRBV7-3
clone size: few
D gene: -

CDR3 protein: CASTPGANVLTF
CDR3 DNA: TGTGCCAGCACCCCTGGGGCCAACGTCCTGACTTTC
J gene: TRBJ2-6
V gene: TRBV7-9
clone size: many
D gene: -

CDR3 protein: CAIRRGLETYEQYF
CDR3 DNA: TGTGCCATCCGACGGGGACTAGAGACCTACGAGCAGTACTTC
J gene: TRBJ2-7
V gene: TRBV10-3
clone size: many
D gene: TRBD2

CDR3 protein: CASSLDRGDNQPQHF
CDR3 DNA: TGCGCCAGCAGTTTGGACAGGGGAGACAATCAGCCCCAGCATTTT
J gene: TRBJ1-5
V gene: TRBV5-1
clone size: -
D gene: TRBD1

CDR3 protein: CATSRGIGGYEQYF
CDR3 DNA: TGTGCCACCAGCAGAGGAATAGGGGGCTACGAGCAGTACTTC
J gene: TRBJ2-7
V gene: TRBV15
clone size: many
D gene: -

CDR3 protein: CASTGYQVDTQYF
CDR3 DNA: TGTGCCAGCACAGGGTACCAGGTGGATACGCAGTATTTT
J gene: TRBJ2-3
V gene: TRBV12-3/TRBV12-4
clone size: few
D gene: -

CDR3 protein: CASSSRVYNEQFF
CDR3 DNA: TGTGCCAGCAGCTCAAGGGTCTACAATGAGCAGTTCTTC
J gene: TRBJ2-1
V gene: TRBV11-1
clone size: many
D gene: -

CDR3 protein: CASSLTGTRGETQYF
CDR3 DNA: TGCGCCAGCAGTTTGACCGGGACTAGGGGGGAGACCCAGTACTTC
J gene: TRBJ2-5
V gene: TRBV27
clone size: many
D gene: TRBD2

CDR3 protein: CASSYGQGELFF
CDR3 DNA: TGTGCCAGCAGTTACGGCCAGGGAGAGCTGTTTTTT
J gene: TRBJ2-2
V gene: TRBV6-6
clone size: many
D gene: -

CDR3 protein: CASRAPGEKLFF
CDR3 DNA: TGTGCCAGCAGAGCCCCCGGTGAAAAACTGTTTTTT
J gene: TRBJ1-4
V gene: TRBV2
clone size: few
D gene: -

CDR3 protein: CASSLRGQGYTEAFF
CDR3 DNA: TGTGCCAGCAGTTTGAGGGGACAGGGCTACACTGAAGCTTTCTTT
J gene: TRBJ1-1
V gene: TRBV28
clone size: -
D gene: TRBD1

CDR3 protein: CASSLVGTGAMSTGELFF
CDR3 DNA: TGTGCCAGCAGCTTAGTGGGTACAGGGGCCATGAGCACCGGGGAGCTGTTTTTT
J gene: TRBJ2-2
V gene: TRBV7-6
clone size: -
D gene: TRBD1

CDR3 protein: CASSVDRQFHEQYF
CDR3 DNA: TGTGCCAGCAGCGTGGACAGGCAGTTCCACGAGCAGTACTTC
J gene: TRBJ2-7
V gene: TRBV7-2
clone size: few
D gene: TRBD1

CDR3 protein: CASSQFTATGELFF
CDR3 DNA: TGTGCCAGCAGCCAGTTCACAGCTACCGGGGAGCTGTTTTTT
J gene: TRBJ2-2
V gene: TRBV3-1
clone size: few
D gene: -

CDR3 protein: CASSLGGGRAKNEQFF
CDR3 DNA: TGTGCCAGCAGCCTGGGAGGCGGGAGGGCCAAAAATGAGCAGTTCTTC
J gene: TRBJ2-1
V gene: TRBV7-3
clone size: many
D gene: TRBD2

CDR3 protein: CASSPRSLGPAYEQYF
CDR3 DNA: TGTGCCAGCTCACCACGATCCTTAGGCCCTGCCTACGAGCAGTACTTC
J gene: TRBJ2-7
V gene: TRBV18
clone size: -
D gene: -